One sample yielded the 8 T cell receptor beta chains listed below, sequenced in a study of T cell repertoires in cytomegalovirus infection. TCRdb processed the reads anew with MiXCR; each CDR3 protein has one entry. Here the sample spans approximately 730,000 distinct CDR3 sequences, around a third being singletons. These receptors are not linked to any known antigen. Material: cultured PBMCs, obtained from culture after CMV antigen stimulation. These receptors were collected from a human donor in good health (CMV status not recorded). Some clones in this sample may be carry-over from other donors' samples.

This clonotype was observed a few times. V usage is TRBV27 and J usage is TRBJ1-1, with TRBD1 identical over 10 bases. Germline trimming cut 1 base from V and 3 bases from J; bases unmatched to any gene: 5. The germline gives CDR1 MNHEY, CDR2 SMNVEV (reference sequence). CDR3 length equals 16 residues. The CDR3 spells CASSLYLGQGYTEAFF. As DNA, the CDR3 is TGTGCCAGCAGTTTATACTTGGGACAGGGGTACACTGAAGCTTTCTTT.

V and J are TRBV18 and TRBJ1-2; D remains unclear. CDR1 and CDR2 (germline): KGHSH, LQKENI. Deletions cut 6 bases from V and 4 bases from J, with 12 bases between. This CDR3 spans 13 amino acids. DNA of the CDR3: TGTGCCAGCTCCGCAAATGAGGTCTATGGCTACACCTTC. Amino acid sequence: CASSANEVYGYTF.

V gene TRBV20-1 combines with J gene TRBJ1-2; a possible D gene is TRBD1 (5 bases). The CDR3 is 13 amino acids. The germline V gene has CDR1 DFQATT and CDR2 SNEGSKA (reference sequence). Trimming took 2 bases from V and 4 from J, leaving 11 bases between them. The CDR3 nucleotides are TGCAGTGCTAGATCCACGAGGGGCTATGGCTACACCTTC. It codes for CSARSTRGYGYTF.

A few counts support this clonotype. The V gene is TRBV24-1, the J gene TRBJ2-7, with a weak D call TRBD1 (6 bases). V lost 4 bases and J 1 base, leaving 7 bases between the germline ends. Germline values: CDR1 KGHDR, CDR2 SFDVKD. The CDR3 consists of 13 residues. The CDR3 coding sequence is TGTGCCACCAGTGAGACAGGTTCCTACGAGCAGTACTTC. Its translation: CATSETGSYEQYF.

The V gene is TRBV20-1, the J gene TRBJ2-4, with TRBD2 identical over 8 bases. There are 13 residues in the CDR3. The junction had 7 bases not matched to a gene; V was cut back by 6 bases and J by 6 bases. Germline CDR1 DFQATT, CDR2 SNEGSKA (reference sequence). The CDR3 reads CSALAGGINIQYF. CDR3 coding DNA: TGCAGTGCCCTGGCGGGGGGTATAAACATTCAGTACTTC.

The chain recombines TRBV7-6 with TRBJ2-3, with 10 bases fitting TRBD1. With 4 bases clipped from V and 7 bases from J, the junction kept 11 bases outside the gene matches. Germline V gene data show CDR1 as SGHVS and CDR2 as FNYEAQ. This CDR3 is built from 16 residues. The CDR3 DNA sequence: TGTGCCAGCAGCTCGCAATCGACAGGGGGCTCACATACGCAGTATTTT. It translates to CASSSQSTGGSHTQYF.

The chain uses TRBV5-4 and TRBJ1-6; D unclear. V lost 0 bases to trimming and J lost 8 bases, with 6 bases between them. This CDR3 region has 13 residues. CDR1 and CDR2 (germline): SGHNT, YYREEE (reference sequence). In DNA form, the CDR3 reads TGTGCCAGCAGCTTGGATTTCGATTCACCCCTCCACTTT. Its protein is CASSLDFDSPLHF.

The chain is built from TRBV7-6 and TRBJ2-1; perhaps TRBD1 as D (6 bases). The V gene's germline CDR1 is SGHVS and CDR2 FNYEAQ. The CDR3 has 12 residues. V shed 8 bases and J shed 6 bases, with 11 bases lying between them. The DNA for the CDR3 is TGTGCCAGCGGACAGAAGTTCAATGAGCAGTTCTTC. Protein: CASGQKFNEQFF.